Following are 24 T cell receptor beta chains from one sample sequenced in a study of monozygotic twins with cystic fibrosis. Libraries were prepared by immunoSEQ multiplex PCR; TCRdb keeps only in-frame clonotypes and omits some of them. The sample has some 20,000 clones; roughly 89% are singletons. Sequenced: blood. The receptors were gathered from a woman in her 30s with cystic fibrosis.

This CDR3 reads CASSLRGGIDTEAFF. The CDR3 nucleotides are TGTGCCAGCAGCCTCCGGGGAGGGATCGACACTGAAGCTTTCTTT. This chain connects TRBV7-6 to TRBJ1-1; no definite D call. V was shortened by 5 bases and J by 3 bases, with 16 bases between the two germline ends. The germline CDR1 and CDR2 sequences are SGHVS and FNYEAQ. This CDR3 region has 15 residues. Full variable domain (remainder filled in from reference TRBV7-6 and TRBJ1-1): GAGVSQSPRYKVTKRGQDVALRCDPISGHVSLYWYRQALGQGPEFLTYFNYEAQQDKSGLPNDRFSAERPEGSISTLTIQRTEQRDSAMYRCASSLRGGIDTEAFFGQGTRLTVV.

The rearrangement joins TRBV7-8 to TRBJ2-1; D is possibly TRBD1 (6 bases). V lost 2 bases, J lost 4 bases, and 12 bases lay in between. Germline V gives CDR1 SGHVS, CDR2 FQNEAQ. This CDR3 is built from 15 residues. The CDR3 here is CASSLKARGYNEQFF. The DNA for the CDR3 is TGTGCCAGCAGCTTAAAGGCTAGGGGGTACAATGAGCAGTTCTTC. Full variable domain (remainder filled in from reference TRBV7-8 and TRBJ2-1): GAGVSQSPRYKVAKRGQDVALRCDPISGHVSLFWYQQALGQGPEFLTYFQNEAQLDKSGLPSDRFFAERPEGSVSTLKIQRTQQEDSAVYLCASSLKARGYNEQFFGPGTRLTVL.

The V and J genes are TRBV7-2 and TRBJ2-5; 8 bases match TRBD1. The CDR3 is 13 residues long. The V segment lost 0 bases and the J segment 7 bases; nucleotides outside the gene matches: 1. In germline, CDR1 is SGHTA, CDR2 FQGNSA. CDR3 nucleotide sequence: TGTGCCAGCAGCTTAGCCGGGACAGGGACCCAGTACTTC. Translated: CASSLAGTGTQYF.

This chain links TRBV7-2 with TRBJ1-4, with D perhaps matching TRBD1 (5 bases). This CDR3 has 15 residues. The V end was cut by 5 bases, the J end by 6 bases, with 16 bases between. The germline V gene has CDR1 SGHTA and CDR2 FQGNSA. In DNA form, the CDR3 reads TGTGCCAGCAGCCCCCAGGGCACAACGCATGAAAAACTGTTTTTT. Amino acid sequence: CASSPQGTTHEKLFF.

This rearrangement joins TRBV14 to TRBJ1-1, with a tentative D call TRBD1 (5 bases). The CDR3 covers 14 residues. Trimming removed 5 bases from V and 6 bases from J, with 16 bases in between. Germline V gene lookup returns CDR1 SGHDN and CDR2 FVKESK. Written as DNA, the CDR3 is TGTGCCAGCAGCACACCTCTGAAAGGGGCTGAAGCTTTCTTT. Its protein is CASSTPLKGAEAFF. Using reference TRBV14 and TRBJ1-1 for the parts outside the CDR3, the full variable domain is EAGVTQFPSHSVIEKGQTVTLRCDPISGHDNLYWYRRVMGKEIKFLLHFVKESKQDESGMPNNRFLAERTGGTYSTLKVQPAELEDSGVYFCASSTPLKGAEAFFGQGTRLTVV.

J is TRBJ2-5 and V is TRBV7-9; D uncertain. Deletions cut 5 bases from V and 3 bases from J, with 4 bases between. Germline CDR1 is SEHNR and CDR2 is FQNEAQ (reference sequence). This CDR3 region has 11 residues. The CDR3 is CASSPKETQYF. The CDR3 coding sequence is TGTGCCAGCAGCCCTAAAGAGACCCAGTACTTC.

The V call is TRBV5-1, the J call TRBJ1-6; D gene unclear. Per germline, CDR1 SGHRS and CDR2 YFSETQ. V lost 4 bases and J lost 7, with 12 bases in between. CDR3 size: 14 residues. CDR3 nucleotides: TGCGCCAGCAGCCGGAGGCAGGACAATTCACCCCTCCACTTT. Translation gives CASSRRQDNSPLHF.

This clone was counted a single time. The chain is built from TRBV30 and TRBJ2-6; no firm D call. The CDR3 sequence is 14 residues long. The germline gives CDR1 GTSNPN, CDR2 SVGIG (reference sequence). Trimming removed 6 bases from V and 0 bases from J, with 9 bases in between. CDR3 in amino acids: CACPSPSGANVLTF. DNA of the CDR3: TGTGCCTGTCCCTCCCCCTCTGGGGCCAACGTCCTGACTTTC.

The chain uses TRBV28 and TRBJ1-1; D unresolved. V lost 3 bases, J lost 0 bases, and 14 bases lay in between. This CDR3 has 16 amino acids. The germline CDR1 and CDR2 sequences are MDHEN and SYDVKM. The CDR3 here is CASSFHMGLMNTEAFF. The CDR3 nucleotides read TGTGCCAGCAGTTTTCATATGGGATTGATGAACACTGAAGCTTTCTTT.

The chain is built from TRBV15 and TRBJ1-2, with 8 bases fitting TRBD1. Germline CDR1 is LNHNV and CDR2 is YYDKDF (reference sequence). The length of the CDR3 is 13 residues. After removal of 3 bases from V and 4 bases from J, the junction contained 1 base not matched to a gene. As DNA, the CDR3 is TGTGCCACCAGCAGCCAGGGGGCCTATGGCTACACCTTC. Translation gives CATSSQGAYGYTF.

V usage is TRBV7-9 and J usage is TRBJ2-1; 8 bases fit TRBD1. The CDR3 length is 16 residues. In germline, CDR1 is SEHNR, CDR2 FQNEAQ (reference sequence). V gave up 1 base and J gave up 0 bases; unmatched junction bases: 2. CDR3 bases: TGTGCCAGCAGCTTAGGGGACAGGACCTCCTACAATGAGCAGTTCTTC. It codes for CASSLGDRTSYNEQFF.

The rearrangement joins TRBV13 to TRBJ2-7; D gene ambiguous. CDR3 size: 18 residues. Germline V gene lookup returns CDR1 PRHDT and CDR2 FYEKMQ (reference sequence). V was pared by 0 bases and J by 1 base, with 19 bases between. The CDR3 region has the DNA TGTGCCAGCAGCTTAGGTTGGGCCAGCCGGACGGAGTCCTACGAGCAGTACTTC. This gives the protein CASSLGWASRTESYEQYF.

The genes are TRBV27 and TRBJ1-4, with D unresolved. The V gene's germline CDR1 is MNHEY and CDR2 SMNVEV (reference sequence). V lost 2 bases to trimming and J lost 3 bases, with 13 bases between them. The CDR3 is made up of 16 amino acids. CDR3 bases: TGTGCCAGCAGTTTAGACGCGGTACCTTCTAATGAAAAACTGTTTTTT. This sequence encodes CASSLDAVPSNEKLFF.

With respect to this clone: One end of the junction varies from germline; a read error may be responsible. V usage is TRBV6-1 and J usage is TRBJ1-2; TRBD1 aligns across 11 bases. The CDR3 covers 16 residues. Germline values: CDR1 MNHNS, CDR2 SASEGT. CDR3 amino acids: CASTESPGTGGYGYTF. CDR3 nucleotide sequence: TGTGCCAGCACTGAATCTCCCGGGACAGGGGGCTATGGCTACACCTTC.

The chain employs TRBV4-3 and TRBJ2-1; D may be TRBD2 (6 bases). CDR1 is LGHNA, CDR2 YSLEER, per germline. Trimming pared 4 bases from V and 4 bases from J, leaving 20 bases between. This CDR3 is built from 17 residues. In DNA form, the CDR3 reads TGCGCCAGCAGCCTTAATGGGGACTCCCTATCGTACAATGAGCAGTTCTTC. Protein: CASSLNGDSLSYNEQFF.

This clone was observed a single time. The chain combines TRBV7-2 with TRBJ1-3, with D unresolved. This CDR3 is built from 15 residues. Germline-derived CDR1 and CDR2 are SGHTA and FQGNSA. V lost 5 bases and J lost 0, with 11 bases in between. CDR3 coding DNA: TGTGCCAGCAGCCGGCCGGCTTACTCTGGAAACACCATATATTTT. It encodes CASSRPAYSGNTIYF.

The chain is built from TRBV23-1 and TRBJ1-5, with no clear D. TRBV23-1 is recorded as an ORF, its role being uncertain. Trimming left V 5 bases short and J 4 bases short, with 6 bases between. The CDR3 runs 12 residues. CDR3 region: CASSCRNQPQHF. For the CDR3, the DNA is TGCGCCAGCAGTTGCCGAAATCAGCCCCAGCATTTT.

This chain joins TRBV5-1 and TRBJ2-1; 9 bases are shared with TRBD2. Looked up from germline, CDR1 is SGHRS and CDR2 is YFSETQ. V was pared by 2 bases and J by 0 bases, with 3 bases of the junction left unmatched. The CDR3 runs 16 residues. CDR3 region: CASSFRLADSYNEQFF. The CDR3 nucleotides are TGCGCCAGCAGCTTCCGACTAGCGGACTCCTACAATGAGCAGTTCTTC. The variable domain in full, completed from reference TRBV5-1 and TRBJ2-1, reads KAGVTQTPRYLIKTRGQQVTLSCSPISGHRSVSWYQQTPGQGLQFLFEYFSETQRNKGNFPGRFSGRQFSNSRSEMNVSTLELGDSALYLCASSFRLADSYNEQFFGPGTRLTVL.

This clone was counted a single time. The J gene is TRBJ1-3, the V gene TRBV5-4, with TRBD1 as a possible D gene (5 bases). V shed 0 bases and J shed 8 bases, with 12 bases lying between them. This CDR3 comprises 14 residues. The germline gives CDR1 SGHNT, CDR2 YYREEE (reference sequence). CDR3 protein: CASSLEAGSDTIYF. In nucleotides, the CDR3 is TGTGCCAGCAGCTTGGAGGCAGGGAGCGACACCATATATTTT.

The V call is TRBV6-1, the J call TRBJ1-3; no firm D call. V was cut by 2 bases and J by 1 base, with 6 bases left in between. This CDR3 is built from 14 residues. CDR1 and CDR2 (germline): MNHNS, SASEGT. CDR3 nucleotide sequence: TGTGCCAGCAGTGAAATCGGTTCTGGAAACACCATATATTTT. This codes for CASSEIGSGNTIYF.

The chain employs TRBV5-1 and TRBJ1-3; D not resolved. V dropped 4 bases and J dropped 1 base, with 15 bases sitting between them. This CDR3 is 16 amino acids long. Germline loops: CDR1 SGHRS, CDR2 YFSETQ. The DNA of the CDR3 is TGCGCCAGCAGCACCGACGCCTGGAGGTCTGGAAACACCATATATTTT. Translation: CASSTDAWRSGNTIYF.

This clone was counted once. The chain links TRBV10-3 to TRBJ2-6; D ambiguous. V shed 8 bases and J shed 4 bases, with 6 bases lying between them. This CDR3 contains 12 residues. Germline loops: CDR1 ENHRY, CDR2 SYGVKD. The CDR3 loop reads CAIGRGANVLTF. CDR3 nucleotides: TGTGCCATCGGACGAGGGGCCAACGTCCTGACTTTC.

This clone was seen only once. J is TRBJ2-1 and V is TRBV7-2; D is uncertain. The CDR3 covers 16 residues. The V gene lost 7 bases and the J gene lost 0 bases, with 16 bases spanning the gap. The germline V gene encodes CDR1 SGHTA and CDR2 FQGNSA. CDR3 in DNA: TGTGCCAGCACCGAAGACCCGCCGAGCTCCTACAATGAGCAGTTCTTC. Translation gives CASTEDPPSSYNEQFF. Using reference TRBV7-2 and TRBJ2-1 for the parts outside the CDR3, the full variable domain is GAGVSQSPSNKVTEKGKDVELRCDPISGHTALYWYRQSLGQGLEFLIYFQGNSAPDKSGLPSDRFSAERTGGSVSTLTIQRTQQEDSAVYLCASTEDPPSSYNEQFFGPGTRLTVL.

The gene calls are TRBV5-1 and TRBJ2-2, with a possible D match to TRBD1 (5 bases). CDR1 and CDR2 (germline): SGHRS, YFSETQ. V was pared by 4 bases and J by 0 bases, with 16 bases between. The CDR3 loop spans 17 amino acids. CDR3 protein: CASSVPSRGPNTGELFF. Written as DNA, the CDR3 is TGCGCCAGCAGCGTCCCGTCTAGGGGCCCGAACACCGGGGAGCTGTTTTTT.